A single sample is the source of the 13 T cell receptor beta chains below, sequenced in a study of blood T cell repertoires in COVID-19. The table came from immunoSEQ multiplex PCR; TCRdb's copy has only in-frame clones and leaves some out. The table shows around 250,000 clones, with about 85% occurring only once. Material: PBMCs or T cells enriched from blood (not recorded which). These receptors came from a woman aged 45-65 years who had been exposed to COVID-19.

The chain links TRBV9 to TRBJ2-7; TRBD1 matches at 8 bases. Trimming cost V 4 bases and J 1 base; bases outside gene matches: 4. This CDR3 region has 14 residues. CDR1 is SGDLS and CDR2 is YYNGEE in the germline V gene. In nucleotides, the CDR3 is TGTGCCAGCAGCCGGGACAGGTTTTCCTACGAGCAGTACTTC. The encoded protein is CASSRDRFSYEQYF.

The chain carries TRBV7-6 and TRBJ1-6; D is unresolved. Per germline, CDR1 SGHVS and CDR2 FNYEAQ. CDR3 length: 14 residues. Trimming stripped 5 bases from V and 3 bases from J, with 8 bases between. CDR3 in amino acids: CASSVTSYNSPLHF. CDR3 nucleotides: TGTGCCAGCAGCGTAACTAGCTATAATTCACCCCTCCACTTT.

This clone was recorded a few times. V usage is TRBV18 and J usage is TRBJ2-3; D perhaps matches TRBD2 (5 bases). Trimming took off 4 bases at V and 0 bases at J, with 11 bases between the two ends. Germline lookup yields CDR1 KGHSH and CDR2 LQKENI. The length of the CDR3 is 15 residues. CDR3 DNA: TGTGCCAGCTCACGGGTAGCGCTTAGCACAGATACGCAGTATTTT. It encodes CASSRVALSTDTQYF. Filled out from reference TRBV18 and TRBJ2-3, the complete variable domain reads NAGVMQNPRHLVRRRGQEARLRCSPMKGHSHVYWYRQLPEEGLKFMVYLQKENIIDESGMPKERFSAEFPKEGPSILRIQQVVRGDSAAYFCASSRVALSTDTQYFGPGTRLTVL.

The chain uses TRBV11-2 and TRBJ2-7, with TRBD1 identical over 7 bases. The CDR3 contains 16 residues. V trimming: 1 base; J trimming: 6 bases; junction bases outside the gene matches: 12. CDR1 and CDR2 (germline): SGHAT, FQNNGV. For the CDR3, the DNA is TGTGCCAGCAGCTTAGGGGGGATGAGGGGGCGAGGCGAGCAGTACTTC. Its protein is CASSLGGMRGRGEQYF.

The CDR3 coding sequence is TGTGCCAGCAGTGAATCCACCCCAGGGGTAGGGGACACCGGGGAGCTGTTTTTT. This translates into CASSESTPGVGDTGELFF. The chain couples TRBV25-1 to TRBJ2-2, with D maybe TRBD1 (6 bases). Germline V gene sequence: CDR1 MGHDK, CDR2 SYGVNS. V gave up 1 base and J gave up 3 bases, with 18 bases separating them. CDR3 size: 18 residues.

The genes are TRBV5-1 and TRBJ2-7; D gene unclear. The V end was cut by 5 bases, the J end by 2 bases, with 14 bases between. The germline V gene encodes CDR1 SGHRS and CDR2 YFSETQ. The CDR3 sequence is 14 residues long. CDR3: CASRAGLVAYEQYF. Here the CDR3 DNA reads TGCGCCAGCAGGGCAGGTTTAGTCGCCTACGAGCAGTACTTC.

This clone was detected only once. This chain joins TRBV7-8 and TRBJ1-3; 10 bases are a match to TRBD1. Germline loops: CDR1 SGHVS, CDR2 FQNEAQ. This CDR3 contains 14 residues. The junction had 2 bases not matched to a gene; V was cut back by 3 bases and J by 6 bases. The CDR3 DNA is TGTGCCAGCAGCTTCGGACAGGGGGAAAACACCATATATTTT. It specifies CASSFGQGENTIYF.

The chain employs TRBV5-6 and TRBJ2-7; the match to TRBD2 covers 9 bases. V was pared by 0 bases and J by 5 bases, with 6 bases of the junction left unmatched. Germline V lookup: CDR1 SGHDT, CDR2 YYEEEE. This CDR3 contains 15 residues. The CDR3 region is CASSLVAGANHEQYF. The CDR3 nucleotides are TGTGCCAGCAGCTTGGTAGCGGGGGCGAACCACGAGCAGTACTTC.

About this clone itself: Within the sample, other DNA sequences also encode this same CDR3. The V and J genes are TRBV5-1 and TRBJ1-2, with 7 bases identical to TRBD1. CDR3 size: 15 residues. Losses at the gene ends were 4 bases for V and 0 bases for J; bases not matched to a gene: 6. Germline V gene sequence: CDR1 SGHRS, CDR2 YFSETQ. Here the CDR3 reads CASSRGDSSNYGYTF. In DNA form, the CDR3 reads TGCGCCAGCAGCAGGGGGGACAGCTCTAACTATGGCTACACCTTC. The full variable domain, rest sourced from reference TRBV5-1 and TRBJ1-2, is KAGVTQTPRYLIKTRGQQVTLSCSPISGHRSVSWYQQTPGQGLQFLFEYFSETQRNKGNFPGRFSGRQFSNSRSEMNVSTLELGDSALYLCASSRGDSSNYGYTFGSGTRLTVV.

This chain links TRBV7-8 with TRBJ1-2, with 7 bases matching TRBD1. Germline-derived CDR1 and CDR2 are SGHVS and FQNEAQ. The junction had 6 bases not matched to a gene; V was cut back by 5 bases and J by 0 bases. The CDR3 has 15 residues. DNA of the CDR3: TGTGCCAGCAGCCTTCGGGACAGTCCTAACTATGGCTACACCTTC. Its protein product is CASSLRDSPNYGYTF.

The chain links TRBV3-1 (or the pseudogene TRBV3-2) to TRBJ2-2; 15 bases align to TRBD2. V trimming: 4 bases; J trimming: 1 base; junction bases outside the gene matches: 4. The CDR3 is made up of 18 amino acids. Germline V CDR1 and CDR2: LGHDT, YNNKEL (reference sequence). The CDR3 region is CASSRPGLAGGNTGELFF. The CDR3 DNA reads TGTGCCAGCAGCCGCCCGGGACTAGCGGGGGGGAACACCGGGGAGCTGTTTTTT.

This rearrangement joins TRBV19 to TRBJ1-5; 7 bases agree with TRBD1. This CDR3 spans 15 amino acids. With 6 bases clipped from V and 3 bases from J, the junction kept 8 bases outside the gene matches. Germline CDR1 LNHDA, CDR2 SQIVND (reference sequence). The CDR3: CASSLGQRTNQPQHF. As DNA, the CDR3 is TGTGCCAGTAGCTTGGGACAGCGGACCAATCAGCCCCAGCATTTT.

The rearrangement uses TRBV9 and TRBJ1-2; D possibly corresponds to TRBD1 (5 bases). The CDR3 spans 16 residues. Germline values: CDR1 SGDLS, CDR2 YYNGEE. V was cut by 0 bases and J by 4 bases, with 16 bases left in between. The chain's CDR3 is CASSVGGMGDSYGYTF. The CDR3 DNA is TGTGCCAGCAGCGTAGGAGGAATGGGGGACTCCTATGGCTACACCTTC. Supplemented by reference TRBV9 and TRBJ1-2, the full variable domain reads DSGVTQTPKHLITATGQRVTLRCSPRSGDLSVYWYQQSLDQGLQFLIQYYNGEERAKGNILERFSAQQFPDLHSELNLSSLELGDSALYFCASSVGGMGDSYGYTFGSGTRLTVV.